The clone carrying this T cell receptor beta chain was observed a handful of times. Its target is not known. Repertoires were generated with immunoSEQ multiplex PCR, while TCRdb's copy carries only in-frame clones and drops some. The sample shows 25,000 to 35,000 clones, roughly 70% of them seen only once. After autologous stem cell transplantation all patients relapsed, and prior brentuximab vedotin exposure differed between cohorts. This record belongs to a study of PD-1 blockade in classical Hodgkin lymphoma. Study-wide points: Diversity similar to that of newly diagnosed patients was seen at baseline in complete responders.

The CDR3 consists of 13 residues. V was pared by 5 bases and J by 2 bases, with 9 bases between. Germline CDR1 is SNHLY and CDR2 is FYNNEI. This clonotype was obtained from a human donor with classical Hodgkin lymphoma. The chain is built from TRBV2 and TRBJ1-2; the D gene is possibly TRBD1 (6 bases). The sample was peripheral blood mononuclear cells (PBMCs), taken before the second cycle of nivolumab. The CDR3 DNA sequence: TGTGCCAGCAGTACCGACAGGAACTATGGCTACACCTTC. Residues: CASSTDRNYGYTF.